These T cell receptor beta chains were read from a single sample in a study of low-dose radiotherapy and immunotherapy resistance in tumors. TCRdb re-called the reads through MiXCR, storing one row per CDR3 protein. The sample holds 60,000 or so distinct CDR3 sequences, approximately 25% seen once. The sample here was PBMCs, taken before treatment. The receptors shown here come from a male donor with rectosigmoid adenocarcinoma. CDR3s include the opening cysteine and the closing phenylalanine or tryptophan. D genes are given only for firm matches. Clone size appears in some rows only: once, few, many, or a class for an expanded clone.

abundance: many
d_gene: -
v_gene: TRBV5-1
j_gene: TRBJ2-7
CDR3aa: CASSLGGGQAYEQYF
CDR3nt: TGCGCCAGCAGCTTGGGGGGGGGGCAGGCCTACGAGCAGTACTTC

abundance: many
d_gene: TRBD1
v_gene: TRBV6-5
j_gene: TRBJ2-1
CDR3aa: CASSYRQGYNEQFF
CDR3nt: TGTGCCAGCAGTTACCGACAGGGCTACAATGAGCAGTTCTTC

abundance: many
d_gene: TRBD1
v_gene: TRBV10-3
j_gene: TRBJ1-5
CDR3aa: CAIGTEGNQPQHF
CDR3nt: TGTGCCATTGGGACAGAAGGGAATCAGCCCCAGCATTTT

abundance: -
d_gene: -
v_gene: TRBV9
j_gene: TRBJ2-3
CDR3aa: CASSVEGTRSTDTQYF
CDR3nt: TGTGCCAGCAGCGTAGAGGGTACTAGGAGCACAGATACGCAGTATTTT

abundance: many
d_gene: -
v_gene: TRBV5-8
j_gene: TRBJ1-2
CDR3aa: CASSLSGLWGYTF
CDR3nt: TGTGCCAGCAGCTTATCCGGGCTCTGGGGCTACACCTTC

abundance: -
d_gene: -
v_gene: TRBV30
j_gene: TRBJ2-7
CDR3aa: CAWGDYEQYF
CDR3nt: TGTGCCTGGGGAGACTACGAGCAGTACTTC

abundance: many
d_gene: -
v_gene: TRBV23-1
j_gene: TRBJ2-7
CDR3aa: CASSLSSTGTSAYEQYF
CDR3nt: TGCGCCAGCAGTCTGAGTTCAACCGGGACATCAGCCTACGAGCAGTACTTC

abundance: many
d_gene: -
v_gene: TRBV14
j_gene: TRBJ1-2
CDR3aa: CASSLRRDYGYTF
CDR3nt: TGTGCCAGCAGCCTCCGGCGGGACTATGGCTACACCTTC

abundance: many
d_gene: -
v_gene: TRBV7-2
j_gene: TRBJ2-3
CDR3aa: CASSLAASGDTQYF
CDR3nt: TGTGCCAGCAGCTTAGCTGCCAGCGGGGATACGCAGTATTTT

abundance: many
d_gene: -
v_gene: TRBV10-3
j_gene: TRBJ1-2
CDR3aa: CAISEEVPQITGYTF
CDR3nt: TGTGCCATCAGTGAGGAAGTACCCCAGATTACTGGCTACACCTTC

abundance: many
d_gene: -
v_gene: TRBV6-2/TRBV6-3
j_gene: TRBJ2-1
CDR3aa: CASDPLFRPGGNEQFF
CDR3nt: TGTGCCAGCGATCCACTGTTTAGACCTGGGGGGAATGAGCAGTTCTTC

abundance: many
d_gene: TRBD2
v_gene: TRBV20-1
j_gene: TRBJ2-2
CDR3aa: CSTLTSGSAGELFF
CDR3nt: TGCAGTACCTTAACTAGCGGGAGTGCCGGGGAGCTGTTTTTT

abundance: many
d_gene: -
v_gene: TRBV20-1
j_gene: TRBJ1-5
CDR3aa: CSAGRSTTGQPQHF
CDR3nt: TGCAGTGCGGGGAGGTCGACGACCGGACAGCCCCAGCATTTT

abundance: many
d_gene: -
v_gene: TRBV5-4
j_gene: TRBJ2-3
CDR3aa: CASSWGGASMVPDTQYF
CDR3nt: TGTGCCAGCAGCTGGGGGGGGGCTAGTATGGTCCCAGATACGCAGTATTTT

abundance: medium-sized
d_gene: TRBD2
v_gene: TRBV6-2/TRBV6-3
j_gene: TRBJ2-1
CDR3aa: CASSYSRGRENNEQFF
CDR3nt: TGTGCCAGCAGTTACTCGAGAGGGAGGGAGAACAATGAGCAGTTCTTC

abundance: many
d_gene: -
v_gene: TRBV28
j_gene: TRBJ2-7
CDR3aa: CASSGTLYEQYF
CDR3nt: TGTGCCAGCAGTGGGACATTGTACGAGCAGTACTTC

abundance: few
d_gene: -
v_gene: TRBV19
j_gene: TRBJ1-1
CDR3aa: CASRSWGNTEAFF
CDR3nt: TGTGCCAGTAGGTCGTGGGGGAACACTGAAGCTTTCTTT

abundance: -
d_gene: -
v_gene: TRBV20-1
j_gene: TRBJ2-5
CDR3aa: CSAPGASTETQYF
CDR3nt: TGCAGTGCTCCCGGGGCGAGTACAGAGACCCAGTACTTC

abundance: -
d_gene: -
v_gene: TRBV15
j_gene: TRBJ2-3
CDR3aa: CATSRALAGRSTDTQYF
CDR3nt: TGTGCCACCAGCAGGGCACTAGCTGGGCGGTCCACAGATACGCAGTATTTT

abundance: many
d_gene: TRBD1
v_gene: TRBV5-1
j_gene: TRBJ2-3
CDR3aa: CASSLEGTGIPDTQYF
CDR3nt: TGCGCCAGCAGCTTGGAGGGGACAGGGATCCCCGATACGCAGTATTTT

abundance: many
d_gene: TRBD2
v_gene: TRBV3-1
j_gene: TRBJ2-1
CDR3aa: CASSPIAGGLDTNEQFF
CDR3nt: TGTGCCAGCAGCCCAATAGCGGGGGGTTTGGATACGAATGAGCAGTTCTTC

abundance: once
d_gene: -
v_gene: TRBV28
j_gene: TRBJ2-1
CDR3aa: CASSLASYNEQFF
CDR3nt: TGTGCCAGCAGTTTAGCCTCCTACAATGAGCAGTTCTTC

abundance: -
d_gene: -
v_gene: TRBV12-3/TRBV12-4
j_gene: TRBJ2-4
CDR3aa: CASSKSRLGKNIQYF
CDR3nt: TGTGCCAGCAGTAAATCGAGATTGGGCAAAAACATTCAGTACTTC

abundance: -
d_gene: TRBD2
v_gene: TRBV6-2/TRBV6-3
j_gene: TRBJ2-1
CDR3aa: CASRGTRQFF
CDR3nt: TGTGCCAGCCGGGGGACTAGACAGTTCTTC

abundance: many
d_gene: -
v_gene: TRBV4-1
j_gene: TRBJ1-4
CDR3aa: CASSRASAGVEKLFF
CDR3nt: TGCGCCAGCAGCCGAGCCTCAGCGGGGGTTGAAAAACTGTTTTTT

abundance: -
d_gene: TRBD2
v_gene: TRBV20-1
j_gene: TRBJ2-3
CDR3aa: CSASALAGNTDTQYF
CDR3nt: TGCAGTGCTAGCGCCCTAGCGGGGAACACAGATACGCAGTATTTT